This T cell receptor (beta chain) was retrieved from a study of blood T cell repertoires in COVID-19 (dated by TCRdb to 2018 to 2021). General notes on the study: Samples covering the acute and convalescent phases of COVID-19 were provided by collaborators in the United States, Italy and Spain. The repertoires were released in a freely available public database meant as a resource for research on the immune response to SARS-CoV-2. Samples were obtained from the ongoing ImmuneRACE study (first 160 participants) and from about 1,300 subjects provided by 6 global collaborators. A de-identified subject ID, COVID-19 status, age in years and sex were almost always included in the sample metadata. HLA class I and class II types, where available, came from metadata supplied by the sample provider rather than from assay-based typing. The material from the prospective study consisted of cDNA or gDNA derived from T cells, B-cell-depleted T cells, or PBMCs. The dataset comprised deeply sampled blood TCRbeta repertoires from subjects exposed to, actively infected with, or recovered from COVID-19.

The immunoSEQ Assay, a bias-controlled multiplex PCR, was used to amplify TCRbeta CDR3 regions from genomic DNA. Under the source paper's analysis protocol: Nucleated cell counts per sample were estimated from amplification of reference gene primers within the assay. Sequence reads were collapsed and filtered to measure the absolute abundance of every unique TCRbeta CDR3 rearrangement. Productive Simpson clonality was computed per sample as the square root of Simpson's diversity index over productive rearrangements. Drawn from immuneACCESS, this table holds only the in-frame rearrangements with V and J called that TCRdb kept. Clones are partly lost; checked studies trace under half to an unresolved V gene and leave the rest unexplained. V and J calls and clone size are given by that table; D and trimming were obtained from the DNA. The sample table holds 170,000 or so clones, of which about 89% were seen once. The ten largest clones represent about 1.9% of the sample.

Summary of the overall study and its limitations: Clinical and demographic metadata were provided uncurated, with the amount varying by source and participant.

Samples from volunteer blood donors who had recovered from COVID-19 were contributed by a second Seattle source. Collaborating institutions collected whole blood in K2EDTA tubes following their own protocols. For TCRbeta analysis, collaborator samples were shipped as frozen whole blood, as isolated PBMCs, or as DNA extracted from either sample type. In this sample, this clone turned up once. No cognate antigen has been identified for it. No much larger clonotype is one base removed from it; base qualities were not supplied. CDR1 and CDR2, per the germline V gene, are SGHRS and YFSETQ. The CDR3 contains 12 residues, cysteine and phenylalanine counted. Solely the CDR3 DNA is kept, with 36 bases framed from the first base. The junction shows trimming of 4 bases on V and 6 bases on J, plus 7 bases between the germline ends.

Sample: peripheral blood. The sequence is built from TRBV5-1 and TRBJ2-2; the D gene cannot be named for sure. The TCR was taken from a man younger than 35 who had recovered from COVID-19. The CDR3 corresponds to CASSIASGELFF. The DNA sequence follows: TGCGCCAGCAGCATCGCGTCCGGGGAGCTGTTTTTT. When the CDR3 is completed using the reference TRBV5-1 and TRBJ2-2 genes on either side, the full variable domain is KAGVTQTPRYLIKTRGQQVTLSCSPISGHRSVSWYQQTPGQGLQFLFEYFSETQRNKGNFPGRFSGRQFSNSRSEMNVSTLELGDSALYLCASSIASGELFFGEGSRLTVL.